The T cell receptor (beta chain) described here comes from a study of blood T cell repertoires in COVID-19. Study overall: Acute-phase and convalescent COVID-19 samples originated in the United States, Italy and Spain. PBMCs, B-cell-depleted T cells, or T cells provided the cDNA or gDNA that made up the material.

Trimming left V 4 bases short and J 0 bases short, with 13 bases between. CDR3 length equals 16 residues. Germline V gene sequence: CDR1 MGHRA, CDR2 YSYEKL. The data were produced by immunoSEQ multiplex PCR, yet TCRdb's version contains in-frame clones alone and is incomplete. Seen here are more than 95,000 clones, about 86% observed once, and the top ten hold over 10%. The receptor was derived from an older woman in a cohort sampled during active or convalescent COVID-19. Sample: peripheral blood. This sequence joins TRBV4-1 and TRBJ1-3, with D uncertain. Written as DNA, the CDR3 is TGCGCCAGCAGCCCTAGTAGTACCGCCTCTGGAAACACCATATATTTT. Protein sequence: CASSPSSTASGNTIYF.